This T cell receptor (beta chain) is from a study of T cells after yellow fever vaccination (dated 2019 in TCRdb). In terms of the full investigation: Libraries from fractions with low cell numbers were prepared with the SMART-Seq v4 Ultra Low Input RNA kit. To follow T-cell clones before and after primary and booster YFV17D yellow fever vaccination, bulk TCR alpha and beta repertoires were sequenced over time. Two healthy male donors made up the cohort, one aged 18 to 29 years and the other aged 30 to 40 years. Bulk PBMC replicates and cell subsets were isolated from blood drawn at multiple timepoints before and after both primary and secondary immunization. What the study reported, not specific to this receptor: A small fraction of clonotypes showed up in both the CD4 and CD8 compartments, probably as a result of convergent recombination. Because the study included only two donors, the extent to which the findings can be generalized is limited. FACS-sorted repertoires could contain abundant contaminating clonotypes from the bulk population, so computational filtering was required. Most clones expanded after primary vaccination were re-detected after the booster (96% of CD4 and about nine tenths of CD8), suggesting broad memory maintenance. Compared with the primary T-cell response, the secondary T-cell response was weaker but faster, peaking on day 5 rather than day 15.

CDR1 and CDR2 (SGDLS, YYNGEE) derive from the germline V gene. Including cysteine and phenylalanine, the CDR3 has 17 amino acids. Only the CDR3 portion is preserved as DNA: 51 bases, with reading frame beginning at the first base. The V and J ends are trimmed by 3 bases and 0 bases, leaving 16 bases between them. The intended sense of this specimen's treatment or condition label: live attenuated yellow fever vaccine strain. A standard Ficoll-Paque protocol was used to isolate PBMCs from peripheral blood. CD4 and CD8 T-cell fractions were isolated with Dynabeads CD4 and CD8 positive selection kits. TriZol was used to extract RNA from bulk PBMCs, CD4 and CD8 fractions, and dextramer-positive and dextramer-negative fractions. Points on this clonotype: This receptor's antigen is unknown. No base qualities exist here, and no much larger clone lies one base off it.

Sequencing was performed on an Illumina NovaSeq 6000. TCR cDNA was synthesized by 5'RACE template switching, which introduced a universal primer site and unique molecular identifiers. cDNA synthesis was primed from both the TCR alpha and TCR beta constant segments. Two PCR steps were used to amplify libraries, with sample barcodes and sequencing adapters being added in the second step. Sequencing of libraries was done on Illumina HiSeq 2500 (2x100 bp) or NovaSeq (2x150 bp). On the study's bioinformatics: MIGEC was used to demultiplex reads and collapse the reads into UMI consensus sequences, and MiXCR was used for V(D)J alignment. Vaccine-responding clonotypes were defined with edgeR using replicate PBMC samples, requiring FDR below 0.01 and a log2 fold change above 5 up to day 15. Each bulk clonotype was labeled CD4 or CD8 based on which sequenced repertoire, CD4 or CD8, contained the clonotype at higher abundance. Using fastp trimming at Q25 and MiXCR clonotype assembly, TCRdb reanalyzed the public sequencing data and kept in-frame beta chains. CDR3 protein sequences are deduplicated, and each keeps its most common genes and DNA. These V and J calls are TCRdb output, not the study's own analysis. This sample is represented by about 170,000 distinct CDR3 sequences; more than 9.5% of them were singletons. 35% to 40% of the sample is taken by the ten largest.

Rearrangement joined TRBV9 to TRBJ2-1; the D gene remains uncertain. This clonotype originated in a young man who received the YFV17D yellow fever vaccine. The sequencing here drew on CD8+ T cells sorted from PBMCs, taken 15 days after the yellow fever booster vaccination. The CDR3 protein sequence reads: CASSARTPKSSYNEQFF. The DNA sequence follows: TGTGCCAGCAGCGCCCGGACGCCCAAAAGCTCCTACAATGAGCAGTTCTTC.